This entry lists 10 T cell receptor beta chains sequenced from one sample in a study of PD-1 and CTLA-4 blockade in melanoma. Method: immunoSEQ multiplex PCR; TCRdb's copy keeps in-frame clones and lacks some. The table shows some 29,000 clones, with about 89% occurring only once. The starting material was CD8+ T cells from peripheral blood, obtained before anti-PD-1 treatment. These receptor sequences come from a human donor with melanoma.

Notes on this clone: Because the CDR3's place on the DNA is in doubt, the DNA is left out and the CDR3 is given as listed by TCRdb. The chain combines TRBV11-2 with TRBJ2-7. The CDR3 is 17 amino acids long, termini counted. Germline CDR1 SGHAT, CDR2 FQNNGV. CDR3 residues: CASSSFGSGAGSYEQYF.

J is TRBJ2-5 and V is TRBV24-1; 9 nucleotides line up with TRBD1. The V gene's germline CDR1 is KGHDR and CDR2 SFDVKD. V shed 4 bases and J 7 bases; nucleotides not matched to a gene: 12. The CDR3 spans 16 residues. The CDR3 loop is CATSDSTGTGIGTQYF. The DNA of the CDR3 is TGTGCCACCAGTGACTCTACCGGGACAGGGATCGGGACCCAGTACTTC.

The chain has TRBV7-9 and TRBJ1-2; D may be TRBD1 (6 bases). Germline CDR1 SEHNR, CDR2 FQNEAQ (reference sequence). This CDR3 is built from 15 residues. V gave up 3 bases and J gave up 0 bases, with 11 bases separating them. CDR3 nucleotides: TGTGCCAGCAGCTTCCCGGACAGTCCTAACTATGGCTACACCTTC. This sequence encodes CASSFPDSPNYGYTF.

The V call is TRBV2, the J call TRBJ2-7; D is undetermined. V lost 8 bases and J 3 bases, leaving 5 bases between the germline ends. The CDR3 has 10 residues. Germline V gene lookup returns CDR1 SNHLY and CDR2 FYNNEI. This CDR3 reads CASVLYEQYF. The CDR3 DNA is TGTGCCAGCGTCCTCTACGAGCAGTACTTC.

This rearrangement joins TRBV6-2 or TRBV6-3 to TRBJ1-1; D gene unclear. V lost 0 bases, J lost 5 bases, and 13 bases lay in between. CDR1 is MNHEY and CDR2 is SVGEGT in the germline V gene. This CDR3 contains 15 residues. The CDR3 nucleotides read TGTGCCAGCAGTTACTCATCAGAGCCGGGGACTGAAGCTTTCTTT. Its translation is CASSYSSEPGTEAFF.

This clone has a handful of counts. The V and J genes are TRBV28 and TRBJ2-7; D assignment may be TRBD1 or TRBD2 (5 bases each). Germline CDR1 reads MDHEN; CDR2 reads SYDVKM. Trimming took 6 bases from V and 5 from J, leaving 20 bases between them. The CDR3 is made up of 15 amino acids. In DNA form, the CDR3 reads TGTGCCAGCAGGTTCTATCGGGACGGCCTCAACGAGCAGTACTTC. Translating it yields CASRFYRDGLNEQYF.

CDR3 loop: CASSLGRLAGAYEQYF. The CDR3, as DNA: TGTGCCAGCAGCTTGGGCCGACTAGCGGGGGCCTACGAGCAGTACTTC. The chain links TRBV7-2 to TRBJ2-7, with 12 bases identical to TRBD2. V lost 3 bases, J lost 2 bases, and 5 bases stayed unmatched. The CDR3 is 16 amino acids. Germline V gene lookup returns CDR1 SGHTA and CDR2 FQGNSA.

This chain uses TRBV19 with TRBJ1-1; no clear D. The CDR3 is 12 residues long. The germline CDR1 and CDR2 sequences are LNHDA and SQIVND (reference sequence). The V and J ends lost 3 bases and 12 bases respectively, with 14 bases between them. CDR3 coding DNA: TGTGCCAGTAGTATTCGGCCAGGAGGAACTTTCTTT. It encodes CASSIRPGGTFF.

The gene calls are TRBV6-5 and TRBJ1-3; possibly TRBD1 for D (6 bases). V gave up 11 bases and J gave up 2 bases, with 13 bases separating them. The CDR3 runs to 13 residues. The V gene's germline CDR1 is MNHEY and CDR2 SVGAGI. Here the CDR3 reads CAGRGGTGNTIYF. DNA for the CDR3: TGTGCCGGAAGGGGGGGCACTGGAAACACCATATATTTT.

V and J are TRBV3-1 (or the pseudogene TRBV3-2) and TRBJ2-7; 12 positions match TRBD1. Losses at the gene ends were 4 bases for V and 3 bases for J; bases not matched to a gene: 4. The germline CDR1 and CDR2 sequences are LGHDT and YNNKEL (reference sequence). This CDR3 is built from 15 residues. In nucleotides, the CDR3 is TGTGCCAGCAGCCTTCGGGACAGGGGGCTCTACGAGCAGTACTTC. It yields the protein CASSLRDRGLYEQYF.